The sequence of this TCR beta chain was determined in a study of response to subunit inactivated influenza vaccine. TCRdb redid the calling of the RT-PCR reads with MiXCR, one entry per CDR3 protein. The sample holds 600,000 to 850,000 distinct CDR3 sequences, 12% to 15% seen once. Trimming shortened V by 4 bases and J by 6 bases, and 17 bases separated the two germline ends. The CDR3 has 15 residues. Germline V lookup: CDR1 MNHEY, CDR2 SVGAGI. This chain uses TRBV6-5 with TRBJ2-3, with TRBD2 as a possible D gene (5 bases). This material consisted of PBMCs from blood, taken 14 to 15 days before vaccination. The sequence came from a man in his forties or fifties who received an inactivated influenza vaccine. The CDR3 DNA is TGTGCCAGCAGTTCTTTTGGAGGCTCGCTGGATACGCAGTATTTT. Translation: CASSSFGGSLDTQYF.